The entry that follows covers one T cell receptor beta chain sequence. Clones were read by immunoSEQ multiplex PCR, and TCRdb kept only the in-frame ones, dropping some. Here the sample spans 40,000 to 50,000 clones, 80% to 90% being singletons. Deletions cut 2 bases from V and 4 bases from J, with 9 bases between. The CDR3 contains 13 residues. Germline V gene sequence: CDR1 LNHDA, CDR2 SQIVND (reference sequence). The sample is drawn from a study of blood T cell repertoires in COVID-19. Study context: In each case, the material was cDNA or gDNA derived from T cells, B-cell-depleted T cells, or PBMCs.

This clonotype was obtained from a human donor in a cohort sampled during active COVID-19. The sample consisted of peripheral blood. This sequence joins TRBV19 and TRBJ2-7, with D possibly being TRBD2 (5 bases). CDR3 nucleotides: TGTGCCAGTAGTATACCTCCGGGGTACGAGCAGTACTTC. Translating it yields CASSIPPGYEQYF.